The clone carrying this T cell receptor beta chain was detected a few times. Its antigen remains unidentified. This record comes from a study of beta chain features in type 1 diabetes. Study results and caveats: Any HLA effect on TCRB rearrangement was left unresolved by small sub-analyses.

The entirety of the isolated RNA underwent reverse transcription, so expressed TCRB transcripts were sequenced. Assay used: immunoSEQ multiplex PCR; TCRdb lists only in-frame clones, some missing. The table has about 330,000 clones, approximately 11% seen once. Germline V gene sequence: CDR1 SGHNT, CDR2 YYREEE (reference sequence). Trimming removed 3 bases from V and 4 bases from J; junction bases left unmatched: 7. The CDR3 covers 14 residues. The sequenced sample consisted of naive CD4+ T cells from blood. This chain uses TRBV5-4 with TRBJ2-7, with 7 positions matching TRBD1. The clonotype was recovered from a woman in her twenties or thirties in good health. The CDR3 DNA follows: TGTGCCAGCAGCTCGGGACAGCCGTTATACGAGCAGTACTTC. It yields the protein CASSSGQPLYEQYF.